The clone carrying this T cell receptor (beta chain) was detected only a few times. What it binds is unknown. If no ophthalmopathy progression occurred within 18 months, Graves' hyperthyroidism was stable. The data derive from a study of T cells in Graves' hyperthyroidism and ophthalmopathy. General study points: Among thyroid clonotypes expanded above 0.001, most also appeared in blood.

Amplified TCR beta CDR3 regions came from RNA transcripts. Carried out on the TCR CDR3, a first-round RT-PCR used the HTBI primer set. MiXCR, applied by TCRdb to the multiplex PCR reads, yields one record per CDR3 protein. The data contain just over 550,000 distinct CDR3 sequences, 35% to 55% of them singletons. This clonotype originated in a woman between 18 and 29 years old with Graves' hyperthyroidism. Sample: peripheral blood or thyroid tissue (not recorded which).

CDR3 sequence: CASSLADGPYEQYF. CDR3 nucleotides: TGTGCCAGCAGCCTAGCGGATGGGCCCTACGAGCAGTACTTC. The V gene is TRBV5-8, the J gene TRBJ2-7; TRBD2 matches at 7 bases. CDR1 is SGHTS and CDR2 is YDEGEE in the germline V gene. The CDR3 totals 14 residues. V gave up 4 bases and J gave up 2 bases; unmatched junction bases: 6.